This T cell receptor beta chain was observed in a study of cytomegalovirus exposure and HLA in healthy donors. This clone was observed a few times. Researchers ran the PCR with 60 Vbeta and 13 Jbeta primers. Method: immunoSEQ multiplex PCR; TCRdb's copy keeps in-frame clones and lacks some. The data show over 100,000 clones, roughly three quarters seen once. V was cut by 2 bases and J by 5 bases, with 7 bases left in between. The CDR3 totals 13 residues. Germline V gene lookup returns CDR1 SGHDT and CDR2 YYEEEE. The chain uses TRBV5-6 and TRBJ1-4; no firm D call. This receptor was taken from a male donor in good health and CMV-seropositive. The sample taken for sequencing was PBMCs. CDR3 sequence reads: CASSFGSNEKLFF. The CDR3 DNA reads TGTGCCAGCAGCTTCGGTAGCAATGAAAAACTGTTTTTT.